One and the same sample provided the 28 T cell receptor beta chains below, sequenced in a study of blood T cell repertoires in COVID-19. Some clones are missing from TCRdb's copy, which holds only in-frame ones; the method was immunoSEQ multiplex PCR. Here the sample spans 200,000 to 300,000 clones, 86% being singletons. What was sequenced was peripheral blood. Receptor source: a woman of 80 years or more with COVID-19, enrolled during active disease.

The chain recombines TRBV9 with TRBJ2-7; D is perhaps TRBD2 (5 bases). Per germline, CDR1 SGDLS and CDR2 YYNGEE. This CDR3 has 14 amino acids. V was cut by 0 bases and J by 7 bases, with 14 bases left in between. The CDR3 loop is CASSVDGFPGEQYF. In DNA, the CDR3 is TGTGCCAGCAGCGTAGATGGGTTTCCGGGGGAGCAGTACTTC.

The chain couples TRBV3-1 (or the pseudogene TRBV3-2) to TRBJ2-3; D gene uncertain. The V gene's germline CDR1 is LGHDT and CDR2 YNNKEL (reference sequence). The V and J ends lost 3 bases and 0 bases respectively, with 4 bases between them. This CDR3 is 13 amino acids long. The CDR3: CASSQRSTDTQYF. Here the CDR3 DNA reads TGTGCCAGCAGCCAGCGGAGCACAGATACGCAGTATTTT.

The chain carries TRBV29-1 and TRBJ1-1; D gene unclear. There are 13 residues in the CDR3. Germline CDR1 is SQVTM and CDR2 is ANQGSEA. V shed 4 bases and J shed 4 bases, with 13 bases lying between them. DNA of the CDR3: TGCAGCGTTGTTGAAGGTCGGAGCACTGAAGCTTTCTTT. This encodes CSVVEGRSTEAFF.

V is TRBV28 and J is TRBJ1-3, with D perhaps TRBD1 (6 bases). The V end was cut by 7 bases, the J end by 0 bases, with 19 bases between. The CDR3 consists of 17 residues. Germline V CDR1 and CDR2: MDHEN, SYDVKM. CDR3 in DNA: TGTGCCAGCACTCCTGTTTTACTACAGGGCTCTGGAAACACCATATATTTT. Its translation: CASTPVLLQGSGNTIYF.

This clone came up once. The chain uses TRBV10-3 and TRBJ1-5, with 9 bases identical to TRBD1. Germline CDR1 is ENHRY and CDR2 is SYGVKD. The trim removed 0 bases at V and 2 bases at J, leaving 2 bases unmatched. This CDR3 has 16 residues. CDR3 bases: TGTGCCATCAGTGAGTCTGGGACAGGGCGCAATCAGCCCCAGCATTTT. Protein sequence: CAISESGTGRNQPQHF.

The chain links TRBV20-1 to TRBJ2-5; D not certain. Germline V gene data show CDR1 as DFQATT and CDR2 as SNEGSKA (reference sequence). V lost 3 bases, J lost 1 base, and 15 bases lay in between. CDR3 length equals 15 residues. For the CDR3, the DNA is TGCAGTGCTAGTGACGCGGAGAAGGTCCAAGAGACCCAGTACTTC. Its protein product is CSASDAEKVQETQYF.

This clone has only one observation. The chain joins TRBV10-3 to TRBJ1-5; a possible D gene is TRBD1 (6 bases). Trimming pared 5 bases from V and 7 bases from J, leaving 12 bases between. The germline V gene encodes CDR1 ENHRY and CDR2 SYGVKD. The CDR3 has 13 amino acids. The DNA of the CDR3 is TGTGCCATCAGTCCCGGGACACAACAGCCCCAGCATTTT. Translating gives CAISPGTQQPQHF.

This clone was counted once. V is TRBV30 and J is TRBJ2-7, with 11 bases aligning to TRBD1. CDR1 and CDR2 from the germline V gene are GTSNPN and SVGIG (reference sequence). The CDR3 length is 15 residues. The V and J ends lost 4 bases and 5 bases, in that order; junction bases with no gene match: 10. CDR3 protein: CAWKPWDRGTHEQYF. The CDR3 DNA is TGTGCCTGGAAACCCTGGGACAGGGGGACTCACGAGCAGTACTTC.

V and J are TRBV5-1 and TRBJ2-5, with D possibly TRBD2 on 6 matching bases. CDR3 length: 14 amino acids. The germline V and J ends were trimmed by 4 bases and 5 bases, with 15 bases remaining between them. CDR1 is SGHRS and CDR2 is YFSETQ in the germline V gene. For the CDR3, the DNA is TGCGCCAGCAGCATAACGACAAGCGGGGAGACCCAGTACTTC. Translated, it gives CASSITTSGETQYF.

This clone was recorded only once. The V gene is TRBV15, the J gene TRBJ1-5, with 8 bases lining up with TRBD1. CDR3 length equals 17 residues. The trim removed 0 bases at V and 4 bases at J, leaving 8 bases unmatched. From germline, CDR1 is LNHNV and CDR2 YYDKDF (reference sequence). The DNA of the CDR3 is TGTGCCACCAGCAGAGATTACGGACAGGGAAGGAATCAGCCCCAGCATTTT. As protein: CATSRDYGQGRNQPQHF.

This clone has a handful of counts. V and J are TRBV7-6 and TRBJ1-2, with 7 nucleotides matching TRBD1. The CDR3 has 15 amino acids. Looked up from germline, CDR1 is SGHVS and CDR2 is FNYEAQ. The ends lost 4 bases at V and 3 bases at J; junction bases unmatched: 8. This CDR3 reads CASSSPGTAYYGYTF. CDR3 bases: TGTGCCAGCAGCTCGCCGGGGACAGCTTACTATGGCTACACCTTC.

Notes on this clone: A read error may account for a junction end that differs from germline. The CDR3 reads CASSPGLRGYSNQPQHF. The DNA of the CDR3 is TGTGCCAGCAGTCCGGGACTCCGGGGATATAGCAATCAGCCTCAGCATTTT. V gene TRBV28 combines with J gene TRBJ1-5; perhaps TRBD1 as D (5 bases). This CDR3 comprises 17 residues. The germline V gene encodes CDR1 MDHEN and CDR2 SYDVKM.

V is TRBV5-1 and J is TRBJ2-7; D may be TRBD2 (5 bases). V gave up 0 bases and J gave up 0 bases, with 13 bases separating them. The germline gives CDR1 SGHRS, CDR2 YFSETQ. The CDR3 is 16 residues long. The DNA of the CDR3 is TGCGCCAGCAGCTTGGAGTGGCCGGGGAGCTCCTACGAGCAGTACTTC. Translating it yields CASSLEWPGSSYEQYF.

The chain joins TRBV19 to TRBJ1-2; a weak D match, TRBD1 (6 bases). This CDR3 contains 15 residues. Per germline, CDR1 LNHDA and CDR2 SQIVND (reference sequence). The V gene lost 3 bases and the J gene lost 0 bases, with 11 bases spanning the gap. CDR3 nucleotides: TGTGCCAGTAGTATCATTCAGGGGCCTAACTATGGCTACACCTTC. Translation gives CASSIIQGPNYGYTF.

The gene calls are TRBV6-5 and TRBJ2-7; D perhaps matches TRBD2 (5 bases). Germline V gene data show CDR1 as MNHEY and CDR2 as SVGAGI. This CDR3 has 13 amino acids. V was shortened by 5 bases and J by 3 bases, with 11 bases between the two germline ends. CDR3 sequence: CASSRTENYEQYV. The CDR3 DNA sequence: TGTGCCAGCAGTCGGACTGAGAACTACGAGCAGTACGTC.

This clone has a handful of counts. The chain is built from TRBV27 and TRBJ1-4; TRBD1 agrees at 9 bases. V lost 8 bases and J lost 3; bases outside the gene matches: 4. Germline-derived CDR1 and CDR2 are MNHEY and SMNVEV (reference sequence). This CDR3 region has 14 residues. The CDR3 loop reads CASADRGANEKLFF. The CDR3 DNA reads as TGTGCCAGCGCCGACAGGGGGGCTAATGAAAAACTGTTTTTT.

This chain links TRBV4-2 with TRBJ2-2; perhaps TRBD2 as D (5 bases). CDR1 and CDR2 from the germline V gene are LGHNA and YNFKEQ. The CDR3 extends over 14 amino acids. V dropped 2 bases and J dropped 7 bases, with 11 bases sitting between them. The DNA for the CDR3 is TGTGCCAGCAGCCAAAGCGGACCTCGCGGGGAGCTGTTTTTT. This gives the protein CASSQSGPRGELFF.

This clone came up a few times. This chain connects TRBV7-2 to TRBJ2-3; maybe TRBD1 (6 bases). CDR3 length: 15 residues. Germline V CDR1 and CDR2: SGHTA, FQGNSA. V was pared by 1 base and J by 1 base, with 9 bases between. The CDR3 bases are TGTGCCAGCAGCTTAGAAGGGGGACGCACAGATACGCAGTATTTT. Encoded protein: CASSLEGGRTDTQYF. The variable domain in full, completed from reference TRBV7-2 and TRBJ2-3, reads GAGVSQSPSNKVTEKGKDVELRCDPISGHTALYWYRQSLGQGLEFLIYFQGNSAPDKSGLPSDRFSAERTGGSVSTLTIQRTQQEDSAVYLCASSLEGGRTDTQYFGPGTRLTVL.

This sequence joins TRBV24-1 and TRBJ2-3; TRBD1 matches 9 bases. Trimming took 2 bases from V and 7 from J; bases not matched to a gene: 12. Germline CDR1 KGHDR, CDR2 SFDVKD. The length of the CDR3 is 17 residues. The CDR3 loop is CATSDSTGTGNLNTQYF. CDR3 nucleotide sequence: TGTGCCACCAGTGATTCCACCGGGACAGGGAATTTGAATACGCAGTATTTT.

The chain uses TRBV19 and TRBJ1-1; 7 nucleotides align to TRBD1. The CDR3 spans 15 residues. CDR1 LNHDA and CDR2 SQIVND come from the germline V gene (reference sequence). Trimming took 5 bases from V and 0 from J; bases not matched to a gene: 6. The CDR3 loop reads CASSLGQNMNTEAFF. CDR3 nucleotides: TGTGCCAGTAGTCTGGGACAGAACATGAACACTGAAGCTTTCTTT.

V usage is TRBV24-1 and J usage is TRBJ2-2; no clear D gene. V dropped 3 bases and J dropped 3 bases, with 13 bases sitting between them. Germline-derived CDR1 and CDR2 are KGHDR and SFDVKD. The CDR3 length is 16 residues. CDR3 region: CATSDPSAGDTGELFF. The DNA of the CDR3 is TGTGCCACCAGTGATCCCTCCGCCGGAGACACCGGGGAGCTGTTTTTT.

This clone was seen only once. The V call is TRBV27, the J call TRBJ2-3; TRBD2 matches 9 bases. Germline V lookup: CDR1 MNHEY, CDR2 SMNVEV (reference sequence). The CDR3 has 14 residues. The V gene end was trimmed by 8 bases and the J gene end by 2 bases; junction bases not matched to a gene: 5. CDR3 nucleotides: TGTGCCAGCGGAAGCGGGGGGCACACAGATACGCAGTATTTT. This translates into CASGSGGHTDTQYF.

The chain couples TRBV28 to TRBJ1-2; 9 nucleotides line up with TRBD1. With 8 bases clipped from V and 4 bases from J, the junction kept 8 bases outside the gene matches. This CDR3 spans 14 amino acids. Germline-derived CDR1 and CDR2 are MDHEN and SYDVKM. CDR3 loop: CASAITGGFYGYTF. The CDR3 coding sequence is TGTGCCAGCGCCATCACAGGGGGCTTCTATGGCTACACCTTC.

This clone was picked up a small number of times. The germline gene is not matched at one end of the junction; a read error may be the cause. The gene calls are TRBV6-5 and TRBJ1-4; a weak D match, TRBD1 (6 bases). The CDR3 sequence is 16 residues long. CDR1 is MNHEY, CDR2 SVGAGI, per germline. CDR3 protein: CASSNSRGRYNEKLFF. CDR3 in DNA: TGTGCCAGCAGTAACTCCAGGGGAAGGTATAATGAAAAACTGTTTTTT.

The chain recombines TRBV6-2 or TRBV6-3 with TRBJ2-7, with D possibly TRBD1 on 6 matching bases. The V gene lost 5 bases and the J gene lost 5 bases, with 19 bases spanning the gap. The V gene's germline CDR1 is MNHEY and CDR2 SVGEGT. The CDR3 extends over 15 amino acids. The CDR3 reads CASSDADRHGDEQYV. In DNA, the CDR3 is TGTGCCAGCAGTGACGCAGACAGGCACGGGGACGAGCAGTACGTC.

Written as DNA, the CDR3 is TGTGCCAGTATCGACAGACCGAACACTGAAGCTTTCTTT. Amino acids: CASIDRPNTEAFF. The J gene is TRBJ1-1, the V gene TRBV19; possible D gene TRBD1, 5 bases. V lost 7 bases and J 1 base, leaving 10 bases between the germline ends. Germline loops: CDR1 LNHDA, CDR2 SQIVND (reference sequence). The CDR3 length is 13 residues.

The rearrangement links TRBV28 to TRBJ1-3, with 7 bases aligning to TRBD1. Looked up from germline, CDR1 is MDHEN and CDR2 is SYDVKM. J gave up 3 bases and V 2 bases, and 4 bases lay outside the gene matches. The CDR3 totals 15 residues. CDR3 nucleotides: TGTGCCAGCAGTTTAAGACAGGGTCTTGGAAACACCATATATTTT. Amino acids: CASSLRQGLGNTIYF.

The chain carries TRBV10-3 and TRBJ1-2; D perhaps matches TRBD1 (5 bases). V dropped 3 bases and J dropped 8 bases, with 10 bases sitting between them. The CDR3 is made up of 12 amino acids. The germline CDR1 and CDR2 sequences are ENHRY and SYGVKD. In nucleotides, the CDR3 is TGTGCCATCAGTGACAGGGTAGAAGGCTACACCTTC. Protein: CAISDRVEGYTF.